The text below deals with one T cell receptor beta chain. Its cognate antigen is unknown. A much larger clone differs by one base, so this may be a read error. MiXCR, run by TCRdb on the 5' RACE reads, gives a single entry per CDR3 protein. The table has around 150,000 distinct CDR3 sequences, under 55% seen once; the top ten hold approximately 14%. The data were obtained in a study of CD8 T cells in ankylosing spondylitis. Germline loops: CDR1 LGHNA, CDR2 YNFKEQ. The CDR3 sequence is 13 residues long. V lost 1 base, J lost 4 bases, and 5 bases lay in between. Study findings and constraints: A motif in TCR beta, a set of about 8 highly homologous variants, appeared characteristic of ankylosing spondylitis blood.

The chain recombines TRBV4-2 with TRBJ2-1, with D uncertain. Sequencing input: synovial fluid, either unsorted or a sorted T cell fraction (not recorded which). The clonotype was recovered from a male donor with ankylosing spondylitis. CDR3 nucleotide sequence: TGTGCCAGCAGCCAAGCCTATTACAATGAGCAGTTCTTC. This codes for CASSQAYYNEQFF.